A single TCR beta chain is shown here with its context. For the second PCR, which ran for about 7 to 12 cycles, a sample-barcoded 5' primer and a J-beta primer mix were used. One entry per CDR3 protein, called by TCRdb with MiXCR from the 5' RACE reads. Here the sample spans 1.2 million to 1.5 million distinct CDR3 sequences, approximately 60% being singletons. These data originate in a study of blood T cells in healthy people across ages. Germline CDR1 reads DFQATT; CDR2 reads SNEGSKA (reference sequence). With 0 bases clipped from V and 9 bases from J, the junction kept 5 bases outside the gene matches. CDR3 size: 14 residues. PBMCs numbering at least 7 million were isolated per sample.

This sequence was found in a man aged 18 to 35 in good health. V usage is TRBV20-1 and J usage is TRBJ1-6, with 7 bases matching TRBD1. The specimen sequenced was blood. In DNA form, the CDR3 reads TGCAGTGCTAGAGACGGCAGGGGGACTTCACCCCTCCACTTT. This gives the protein CSARDGRGTSPLHF.